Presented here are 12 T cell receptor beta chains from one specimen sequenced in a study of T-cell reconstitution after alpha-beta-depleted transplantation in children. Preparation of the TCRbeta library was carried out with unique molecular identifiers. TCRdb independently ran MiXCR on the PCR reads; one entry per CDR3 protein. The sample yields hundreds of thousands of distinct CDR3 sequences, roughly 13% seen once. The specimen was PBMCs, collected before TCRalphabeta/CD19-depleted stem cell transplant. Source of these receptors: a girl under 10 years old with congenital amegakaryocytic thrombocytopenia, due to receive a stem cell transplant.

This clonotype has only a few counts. This chain's CDR3 is CSVAYREGRNEQFF. In nucleotides, the CDR3 is TGCAGCGTTGCGTACCGGGAGGGCCGCAATGAGCAGTTCTTC. The chain uses TRBV29-1 and TRBJ2-1, with 8 bases identical to TRBD2. Per the germline V gene, CDR1 is SQVTM and CDR2 is ANQGSEA. The CDR3 contains 14 residues. J was trimmed by 6 bases and V by 4 bases; bases with no gene match: 8.

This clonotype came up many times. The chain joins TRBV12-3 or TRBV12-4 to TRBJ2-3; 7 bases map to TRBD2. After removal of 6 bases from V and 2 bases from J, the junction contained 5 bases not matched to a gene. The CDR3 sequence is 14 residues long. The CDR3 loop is CASRPAGYTDTQYF. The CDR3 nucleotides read TGTGCCAGCAGACCAGCGGGATACACAGATACGCAGTATTTT.

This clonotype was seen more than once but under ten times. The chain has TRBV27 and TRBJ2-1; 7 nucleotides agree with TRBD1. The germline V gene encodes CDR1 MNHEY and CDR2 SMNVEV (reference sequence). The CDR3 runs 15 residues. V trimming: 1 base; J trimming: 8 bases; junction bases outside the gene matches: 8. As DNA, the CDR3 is TGTGCCAGCAGTTTATTGGCAGGGGGTCCGCATGAGCAGTTCTTC. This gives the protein CASSLLAGGPHEQFF.

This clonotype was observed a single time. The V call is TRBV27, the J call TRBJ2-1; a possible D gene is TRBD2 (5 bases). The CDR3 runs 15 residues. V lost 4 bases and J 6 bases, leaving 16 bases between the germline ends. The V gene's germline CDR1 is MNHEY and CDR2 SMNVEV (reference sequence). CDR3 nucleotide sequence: TGTGCCAGCAGTTCACTAAAGGAGGCCCTCAATGAGCAGTTCTTC. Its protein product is CASSSLKEALNEQFF.

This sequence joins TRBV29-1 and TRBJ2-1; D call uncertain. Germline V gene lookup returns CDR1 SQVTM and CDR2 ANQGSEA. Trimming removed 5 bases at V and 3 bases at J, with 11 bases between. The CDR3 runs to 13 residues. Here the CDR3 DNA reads TGCAGCGTTCCCGCGGCGGACTACAATGAGCAGTTCTTC. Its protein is CSVPAADYNEQFF.

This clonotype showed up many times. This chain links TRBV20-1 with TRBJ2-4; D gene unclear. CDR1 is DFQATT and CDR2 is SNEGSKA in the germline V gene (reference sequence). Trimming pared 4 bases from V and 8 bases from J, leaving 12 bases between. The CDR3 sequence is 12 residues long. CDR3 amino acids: CSAKDPRDIQYF. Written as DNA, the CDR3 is TGCAGTGCTAAGGACCCTCGGGACATTCAGTACTTC.

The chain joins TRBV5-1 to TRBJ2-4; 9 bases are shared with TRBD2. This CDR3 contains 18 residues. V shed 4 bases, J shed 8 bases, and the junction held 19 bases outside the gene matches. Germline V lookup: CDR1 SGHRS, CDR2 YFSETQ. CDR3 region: CASSQVGSGRSSLDIQYF. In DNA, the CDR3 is TGCGCCAGCAGCCAGGTTGGTAGCGGGAGATCTTCGTTGGACATTCAGTACTTC.

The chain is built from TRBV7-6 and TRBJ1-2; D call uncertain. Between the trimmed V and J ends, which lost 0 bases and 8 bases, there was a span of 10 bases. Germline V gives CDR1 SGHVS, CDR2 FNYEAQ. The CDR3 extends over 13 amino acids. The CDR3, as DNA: TGTGCCAGCAGCTTAGCGCGGAGTCGGGGCTACACCTTC. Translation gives CASSLARSRGYTF.

For the CDR3, the DNA is TGTGCCACCAGTGATTTGGACACCGAGCAGTACTTC. Amino acids: CATSDLDTEQYF. The chain employs TRBV24-1 and TRBJ2-7; no clear D gene. Germline values: CDR1 KGHDR, CDR2 SFDVKD. V dropped 0 bases and J dropped 6 bases, with 5 bases sitting between them. The CDR3 length is 12 residues.

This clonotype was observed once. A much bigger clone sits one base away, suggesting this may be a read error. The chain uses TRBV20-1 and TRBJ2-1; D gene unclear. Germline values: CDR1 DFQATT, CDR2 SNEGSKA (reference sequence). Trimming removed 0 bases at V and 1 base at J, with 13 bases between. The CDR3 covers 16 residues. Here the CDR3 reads CSAREGQDKSYNEQFF. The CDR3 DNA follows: TGCAGTGCTAGAGAAGGGCAGGATAAGTCCTACAATGAGCAGTTCTTC.

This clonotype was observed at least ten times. The CDR3 region has the DNA TGTGCCAGCAGGATTAGCGGGGAATCTTACGAGCAGTACTTC. Amino acid sequence: CASRISGESYEQYF. V and J are TRBV7-9 and TRBJ2-7; 8 bases are a match to TRBD2. This CDR3 contains 14 residues. Losses at the gene ends were 6 bases for V and 4 bases for J; bases not matched to a gene: 8. Germline V gene sequence: CDR1 SEHNR, CDR2 FQNEAQ (reference sequence).

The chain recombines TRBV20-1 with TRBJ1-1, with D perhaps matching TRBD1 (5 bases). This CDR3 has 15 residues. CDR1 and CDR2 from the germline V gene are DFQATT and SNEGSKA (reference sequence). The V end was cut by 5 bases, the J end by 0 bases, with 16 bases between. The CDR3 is CSAPDGARVNTEAFF. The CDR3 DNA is TGCAGTGCTCCGGACGGGGCAAGGGTGAACACTGAAGCTTTCTTT.